This T cell receptor (beta chain) was captured in a study of CD8 T cells in Susac syndrome. This clonotype came up once. V gave up 1 base and J gave up 5 bases; unmatched junction bases: 7. The length of the CDR3 is 15 residues. Germline V gene sequence: CDR1 SEHNR, CDR2 FQNEAQ (reference sequence). Random hexamers were used to reverse transcribe the RNA input (roughly 0.5 to 1 ug). TCRdb used MiXCR to reprocess the immunoSEQ multiplex PCR reads, holding one entry per CDR3 protein. The data contain some 170,000 distinct CDR3 sequences, about 95% of them singletons. CD8+ and CD4+ T cells were negatively isolated; TEMRA cells were FACS-enriched.

The sequencing input was CD4+ T cells from PBMCs. This TCR was recovered from a human donor with Susac syndrome. The gene calls are TRBV7-9 and TRBJ2-5; 7 bases line up with TRBD1. CDR3 in amino acids: CASSLGQGSAETQYF. In nucleotides, the CDR3 is TGTGCCAGCAGCTTAGGACAGGGATCGGCGGAGACCCAGTACTTC.